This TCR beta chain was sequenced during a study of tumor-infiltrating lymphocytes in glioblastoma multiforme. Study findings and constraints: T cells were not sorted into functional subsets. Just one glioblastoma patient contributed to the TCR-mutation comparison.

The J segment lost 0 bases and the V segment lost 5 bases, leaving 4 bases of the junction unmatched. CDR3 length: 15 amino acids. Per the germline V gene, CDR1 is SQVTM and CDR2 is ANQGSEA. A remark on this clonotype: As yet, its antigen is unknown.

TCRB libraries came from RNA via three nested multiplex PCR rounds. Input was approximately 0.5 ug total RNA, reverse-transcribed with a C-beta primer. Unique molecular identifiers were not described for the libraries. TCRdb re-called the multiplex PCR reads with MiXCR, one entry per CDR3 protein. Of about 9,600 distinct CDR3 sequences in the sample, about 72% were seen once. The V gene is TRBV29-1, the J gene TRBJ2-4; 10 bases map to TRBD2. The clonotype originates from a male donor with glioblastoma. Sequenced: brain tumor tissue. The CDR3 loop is CSVTLAGLAKNIQYF. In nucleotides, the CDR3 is TGCAGCGTTACACTAGCGGGGTTAGCCAAAAACATTCAGTACTTC.